The present T cell receptor (beta chain) was sequenced within a study of vaccination effects on CD4 cells after COVID-19. Study summary: Either the mRNA-1273 or the BNT162b2 vaccine was given to participants as two doses. Study-wide results and caveats: Infection-derived and vaccine-derived clones contracted markedly late after vaccination.

The protocol was immunoSEQ multiplex PCR, while the TCRdb copy is restricted to in-frame clones and leaves out a portion. The sample consists of around 66,000 clones, about 79% of them appearing once. Per the germline V gene, CDR1 is MDHEN and CDR2 is SYDVKM. CDR3 length equals 16 residues. J gave up 2 bases and V 6 bases, and 7 bases lay outside the gene matches. Comment on this clone: Its matching antigen is unknown.

ViraFEST expansion of antigen-specific CD4+ T cells with viral peptide pools preceded sequencing. CD4+ T cell isolation took place after 10 days of culture. Nobody among the vaccine recipients had prior SARS-CoV-2 infection (nucleocapsid antibodies were negative). Fresh IL-2-containing medium replaced half the medium on days 3 and 7. The source of this sequence is a human donor who received a COVID-19 vaccine. The chain is built from TRBV28 and TRBJ1-2; 12 positions match TRBD1. Sequencing used CD4+ T cells from PBMCs cultured with HCoV-OC43 spike peptides, obtained before COVID-19 vaccination. Described subset: HCoV-OC43 spike overlapping peptide pool stimulation. The CDR3 coding sequence is TGTGCCAGCAGCCTCCCGGGGACAGGGGGCAACTATGGCTACACCTTC. Protein product: CASSLPGTGGNYGYTF.